In its sample, the clone carrying this TCR beta chain was seen a few times. Its cognate antigen is unknown. These data are taken from a study of vaccination effects on CD4 cells after COVID-19. Data came from immunoSEQ multiplex PCR; TCRdb stores just in-frame clones and leaves some out. Of just under 65,000 clones in the sample, 70% to 85% are singletons; the top ten hold 3.5% to 4.5%. CDR3 length: 14 amino acids. CDR1 LGHDT and CDR2 YNNKEL come from the germline V gene (reference sequence). Trimming left V 0 bases short and J 4 bases short, with 7 bases between. ViraFEST used viral peptide pools to expand antigen-specific CD4+ T cells before sequencing. When more than 9 days of culture had elapsed, CD4+ T cells were isolated. In the vaccine recipients, nucleocapsid antibodies were negative and there was no prior SARS-CoV-2 infection. IL-2 medium supplanted half the medium on days 3 and 7.

The receptor was isolated from a human donor who received a COVID-19 vaccine. V gene TRBV3-1 (or the pseudogene TRBV3-2) combines with J gene TRBJ1-3; D gene unclear. Sample: CD4+ T cells from PBMCs cultured with HCoV-OC43 spike peptides, taken before COVID-19 vaccination. The sample's subset: HCoV-OC43 spike overlapping peptide pool stimulation. CDR3: CASSQDLGGNTIYF. CDR3 nucleotide sequence: TGTGCCAGCAGCCAAGATCTCGGGGGAAACACCATATATTTT.